One sample yielded the 29 T cell receptor beta chains listed below, sequenced in a study of T cells after yellow fever vaccination. TCRdb itself ran the 5' RACE reads through MiXCR, one entry per CDR3 protein. The sample holds more than 450,000 distinct CDR3 sequences, roughly a fifth seen once. This specimen consisted of PBMCs, obtained 21 days after the first yellow fever vaccination. Every receptor here comes from a man younger than 30 who received the YFV17D yellow fever vaccine.

This clonotype was found a few times. This sequence joins TRBV20-1 and TRBJ2-5; TRBD1 matches 10 bases. The ends lost 5 bases at V and 5 bases at J; junction bases unmatched: 11. The CDR3 totals 15 residues. Germline V gene data show CDR1 as DFQATT and CDR2 as SNEGSKA (reference sequence). CDR3 amino acids: CSAVARDRGGETQYF. CDR3 nucleotide sequence: TGCAGTGCTGTTGCGCGGGACAGGGGAGGGGAGACCCAGTACTTC.

This clonotype has a handful of counts. The CDR3: CASSSNTNQPQHF. CDR3 coding DNA: TGTGCCAGCAGTTCCAATACCAATCAGCCCCAGCATTTT. J is TRBJ1-5 and V is TRBV6-5; D is unclear. This CDR3 has 13 amino acids. The ends were cut back, 4 bases at V and 3 bases at J, with 7 bases in the middle. The germline CDR1 and CDR2 sequences are MNHEY and SVGAGI.

This rearrangement joins TRBV5-1 to TRBJ2-1; TRBD2 agrees at 7 bases. The CDR3 runs 12 residues. The trim removed 3 bases at V and 9 bases at J, leaving 3 bases unmatched. Germline CDR1 and CDR2: SGHRS and YFSETQ. Here the CDR3 DNA reads TGCGCCAGCAGCTCCCCGGGGGGTGAGCAGTTCTTC. It translates to CASSSPGGEQFF.

This clonotype has just a few counts. This chain joins TRBV18 and TRBJ2-3; D not resolved. The CDR3 consists of 14 residues. Germline CDR1 reads KGHSH; CDR2 reads LQKENI. Trimming cost V 3 bases and J 2 bases, with 9 bases left between them. CDR3 in amino acids: CASSPPTYTDTQYF. The DNA for the CDR3 is TGTGCCAGCTCACCCCCGACCTACACAGATACGCAGTATTTT.

This clonotype was observed a few times. The chain employs TRBV6-5 and TRBJ2-3; the D gene is possibly TRBD2 (6 bases). The length of the CDR3 is 13 residues. The germline gives CDR1 MNHEY, CDR2 SVGAGI. With 0 bases removed from V and 5 bases from J, the gap between germline ends came to 6 bases. The CDR3 region has the DNA TGTGCCAGCAGTTACTCGGGAGGAGATACGCAGTATTTT. Translating gives CASSYSGGDTQYF.

The rearrangement joins TRBV12-3 or TRBV12-4 to TRBJ2-5, with no clear D. Trimming pared 3 bases from V and 3 bases from J, leaving 11 bases between. The CDR3 has 14 amino acids. CDR3 amino acids: CASSFSLGKETQYF. CDR3 DNA: TGTGCCAGCAGTTTTAGTCTGGGGAAAGAGACCCAGTACTTC.

The chain uses TRBV5-1 and TRBJ2-7, with D possibly being TRBD2 (5 bases). With 4 bases removed from V and 2 bases from J, the gap between germline ends came to 7 bases. Looked up from germline, CDR1 is SGHRS and CDR2 is YFSETQ. The CDR3 covers 12 residues. CDR3 amino acids: CASSIGTYEQYF. In DNA, the CDR3 is TGCGCCAGCAGCATCGGGACCTACGAGCAGTACTTC.

The chain is built from TRBV2 and TRBJ2-7, with 10 bases fitting TRBD2. This CDR3 is built from 15 residues. The germline CDR1 and CDR2 sequences are SNHLY and FYNNEI. The CDR3 protein is CASRITSGALYEHYV. As DNA, the CDR3 is TGTGCCAGCAGGATCACTAGCGGGGCCCTCTACGAGCATTACGTC.

This clonotype was detected many times. The chain joins TRBV24-1 to TRBJ2-1; 10 nucleotides align to TRBD1. In germline, CDR1 is KGHDR, CDR2 SFDVKD. The CDR3 runs to 16 residues. J was trimmed by 9 bases and V by 3 bases; bases with no gene match: 10. The chain's CDR3 is CATSDPGQGLLSEQFF. The CDR3, as DNA: TGTGCCACCAGTGATCCGGGACAGGGGCTACTAAGTGAGCAGTTCTTC.

The gene calls are TRBV6-1 and TRBJ2-2; no definite D call. Germline V gives CDR1 MNHNS, CDR2 SASEGT. V was cut by 7 bases and J by 0 bases, with 9 bases left in between. The length of the CDR3 is 14 residues. CDR3 sequence reads: CASIPNPNTGELFF. For the CDR3, the DNA is TGTGCCAGCATCCCGAATCCGAACACCGGGGAGCTGTTTTTT.

The table lists this clonotype with a few counts. The chain has TRBV7-3 and TRBJ1-1; D is possibly TRBD1 (6 bases). CDR1 and CDR2 from the germline V gene are SGHTA and FQGTGA. V was shortened by 5 bases and J by 1 base, with 26 bases between the two germline ends. The CDR3 spans 19 residues. The CDR3 nucleotides read TGTGCCAGCAGCCCGACTATCGGGGGCAGGGACCCTGGGAACACTGAAGCTTTCTTT. Protein sequence: CASSPTIGGRDPGNTEAFF.

This clonotype was found a few times. The chain employs TRBV20-1 and TRBJ2-1; maybe TRBD2 (6 bases). The V gene lost 0 bases and the J gene lost 9 bases, with 36 bases spanning the gap. Germline V gene sequence: CDR1 DFQATT, CDR2 SNEGSKA (reference sequence). The CDR3 is made up of 21 amino acids. CDR3 nucleotides: TGCAGTGCTAGAGAGAGGGGTCCGGGACTTGCCGTAGTTGCCCCTCACGCTGAGCAGTTCTTC. Translation gives CSARERGPGLAVVAPHAEQFF.

V and J are TRBV4-1 and TRBJ2-2; D is possibly TRBD1 (6 bases). The V gene lost 4 bases and the J gene lost 1 base, with 10 bases spanning the gap. Looked up from germline, CDR1 is MGHRA and CDR2 is YSYEKL. The CDR3 runs to 15 residues. The CDR3 region is CASSRGQWNTGELFF. The CDR3 DNA sequence: TGCGCCAGCAGCCGAGGACAGTGGAACACCGGGGAGCTGTTTTTT.

V gene TRBV4-1 combines with J gene TRBJ2-7; no firm D call. CDR1 MGHRA and CDR2 YSYEKL come from the germline V gene. The CDR3 is 13 residues long. Trimming removed 4 bases at V and 3 bases at J, with 10 bases between. CDR3 bases: TGCGCCAGCAGCCTCCGGGCCCGCTACGAGCAGTACTTC. Protein: CASSLRARYEQYF.

This clonotype was seen a handful of times. The rearrangement joins TRBV18 to TRBJ2-7, with 8 bases fitting TRBD2. Germline lookup yields CDR1 KGHSH and CDR2 LQKENI. The trim removed 4 bases at V and 2 bases at J, leaving 4 bases unmatched. The CDR3 loop spans 14 amino acids. For the CDR3, the DNA is TGTGCCAGCTCACAAGCGGGGGCCGCCTACGAGCAGTACGTC. Its protein is CASSQAGAAYEQYV.

The chain's CDR3 is CASSYSLAGAVEQFF. Written as DNA, the CDR3 is TGTGCCAGCAGTTACAGCCTAGCGGGGGCGGTTGAGCAGTTCTTC. The chain recombines TRBV27 with TRBJ2-1; 10 nucleotides align to TRBD2. Germline trimming cut 4 bases from V and 9 bases from J; bases unmatched to any gene: 9. The CDR3 has 15 amino acids. Per the germline V gene, CDR1 is MNHEY and CDR2 is SMNVEV (reference sequence).

The chain joins TRBV19 to TRBJ2-5; no clear D. With 7 bases removed from V and 3 bases from J, the gap between germline ends came to 15 bases. CDR3 length equals 14 residues. Germline CDR1 LNHDA, CDR2 SQIVND (reference sequence). The CDR3, as DNA: TGTGCCAGTAAGGGCGAGGTGGCCGAAGAGACCCAGTACTTC. Amino acids: CASKGEVAEETQYF.

The CDR3 DNA sequence: TGCAGTGCTAGCAACCGGGGGGGTAACACTGAAGCTTTCTTT. Translated, it gives CSASNRGGNTEAFF. V gene TRBV20-1 combines with J gene TRBJ1-1, with a tentative D call TRBD1 (5 bases). CDR3 length: 14 amino acids. V lost 3 bases, J lost 2 bases, and 13 bases lay in between. In germline, CDR1 is DFQATT, CDR2 SNEGSKA (reference sequence).

The chain has TRBV4-1 and TRBJ2-2, with a weak D call TRBD1 (6 bases). V dropped 2 bases and J dropped 0 bases, with 16 bases sitting between them. The CDR3 has 18 residues. Germline assignment: CDR1 MGHRA and CDR2 YSYEKL. The CDR3 is CASSQRDYGTPNTGELFF. CDR3 bases: TGCGCCAGCAGCCAAAGAGATTACGGGACACCGAACACCGGGGAGCTGTTTTTT.

This clonotype came up a few times. J is TRBJ2-6 and V is TRBV20-1, with D possibly TRBD1 on 6 matching bases. The germline CDR1 and CDR2 sequences are DFQATT and SNEGSKA (reference sequence). This CDR3 is built from 15 residues. Between the trimmed V and J ends, which lost 6 bases and 0 bases, there was a span of 12 bases. CDR3 protein: CSAQGLSSGANVLTF. The DNA for the CDR3 is TGCAGTGCCCAGGGGCTTAGCTCTGGGGCCAACGTCCTGACTTTC.

This clonotype was seen a few times. This rearrangement joins TRBV6-1 to TRBJ2-3; tentatively, D is TRBD1 or TRBD2 (5 bases each). Germline CDR1 and CDR2: MNHNS and SASEGT. The CDR3 length is 14 residues. V shed 8 bases and J shed 0 bases, with 12 bases lying between them. The CDR3 DNA is TGTGCCAGCTGGGACCCGTACAGCACAGATACGCAGTATTTT. This encodes CASWDPYSTDTQYF.

Comments on this clonotype: Likely a read error: the CDR3 ends without its conserved phenylalanine or tryptophan. This sequence joins TRBV6-1 and TRBJ2-7, with D tentatively TRBD1 (5 bases). The germline gives CDR1 MNHNS, CDR2 SASEGT. V was cut by 4 bases and J by 3 bases, with 10 bases left in between. The CDR3 extends over 13 amino acids. CDR3 protein: CASSGREGYEQYI. Here the CDR3 DNA reads TGTGCCAGCAGTGGCAGGGAAGGCTACGAGCAGTACATC.

J is TRBJ2-4 and V is TRBV15; either TRBD1 or TRBD2 may supply D (5 bases each). V lost 0 bases, J lost 8 bases, and 11 bases lay in between. The CDR3 sequence is 14 residues long. Germline V gene data show CDR1 as LNHNV and CDR2 as YYDKDF (reference sequence). CDR3 loop: CATSREGTVYIQYF. Here the CDR3 DNA reads TGTGCCACCAGCAGAGAAGGGACGGTATACATTCAGTACTTC.

This clonotype was detected ten times or more. The gene calls are TRBV28 and TRBJ2-7; a possible D gene is TRBD2 (6 bases). CDR1 is MDHEN, CDR2 SYDVKM, per germline. The V end lost 3 bases, the J end lost 4 bases, and 7 bases lay between the germline ends. The CDR3 has 12 residues. The CDR3 nucleotides are TGTGCCAGCAGTTTGGAGGGTTACGAGCAGTACGTC. Its translation: CASSLEGYEQYV.

This clonotype appeared once. V is TRBV20-1 and J is TRBJ2-1; TRBD1 might be the D (5 bases). V lost 3 bases and J lost 7, with 16 bases in between. CDR1 and CDR2 (germline): DFQATT, SNEGSKA (reference sequence). CDR3 length equals 14 residues. The CDR3 reads CSASLSWGGNEQFF. CDR3 sequence (DNA): TGCAGTGCTAGTTTGTCCTGGGGCGGTAATGAGCAGTTCTTC.

Only a few counts were recorded for this clonotype. CDR3 sequence: CASSALLDRDGTDTQYF. CDR3 nucleotide sequence: TGTGCCAGCAGTGCGCTCCTCGACAGGGATGGTACAGATACGCAGTATTTT. This sequence joins TRBV25-1 and TRBJ2-3, with 7 bases lining up with TRBD1. The CDR3 contains 17 residues. Germline trimming cut 4 bases from V and 3 bases from J; bases unmatched to any gene: 13. Germline CDR1 is MGHDK and CDR2 is SYGVNS. The full variable domain, rest sourced from reference TRBV25-1 and TRBJ2-3, is EADIYQTPRYLVIGTGKKITLECSQTMGHDKMYWYQQDPGMELHLIHYSYGVNSTEKGDLSSESTVSRIRTEHFPLTLESARPSHTSQYLCASSALLDRDGTDTQYFGPGTRLTVL.

This rearrangement joins TRBV7-2 to TRBJ2-4; D is ambiguous. CDR1 and CDR2 (germline): SGHTA, FQGNSA. The CDR3 runs 16 residues. Trimming shortened V by 4 bases and J by 6 bases, and 19 bases separated the two germline ends. DNA of the CDR3: TGTGCCAGCAGCTCCGTTAGGAACGCGATTATAAACATTCAGTACTTC. Protein product: CASSSVRNAIINIQYF. Full variable domain (outside the CDR3, taken from reference TRBV7-2 and TRBJ2-4): GAGVSQSPSNKVTEKGKDVELRCDPISGHTALYWYRQSLGQGLEFLIYFQGNSAPDKSGLPSDRFSAERTGGSVSTLTIQRTQQEDSAVYLCASSSVRNAIINIQYFGAGTRLSVL.

The chain employs TRBV27 and TRBJ2-1; D may be TRBD1 or TRBD2 (6 bases each). Germline V gives CDR1 MNHEY, CDR2 SMNVEV (reference sequence). Trimming left V 2 bases short and J 11 bases short, with 10 bases between. The length of the CDR3 is 12 residues. CDR3 nucleotides: TGTGCCAGCAGTTTAACAGGGACTCAGCAGTTCTTC. Amino acids: CASSLTGTQQFF.

The chain couples TRBV30 to TRBJ1-1, with D uncertain. V lost 4 bases to trimming and J lost 2 bases, with 5 bases between them. CDR1 is GTSNPN and CDR2 is SVGIG in the germline V gene (reference sequence). The CDR3 extends over 11 amino acids. CDR3 in amino acids: CAWTVNTEAFF. Written as DNA, the CDR3 is TGTGCCTGGACAGTTAACACTGAAGCTTTCTTT.